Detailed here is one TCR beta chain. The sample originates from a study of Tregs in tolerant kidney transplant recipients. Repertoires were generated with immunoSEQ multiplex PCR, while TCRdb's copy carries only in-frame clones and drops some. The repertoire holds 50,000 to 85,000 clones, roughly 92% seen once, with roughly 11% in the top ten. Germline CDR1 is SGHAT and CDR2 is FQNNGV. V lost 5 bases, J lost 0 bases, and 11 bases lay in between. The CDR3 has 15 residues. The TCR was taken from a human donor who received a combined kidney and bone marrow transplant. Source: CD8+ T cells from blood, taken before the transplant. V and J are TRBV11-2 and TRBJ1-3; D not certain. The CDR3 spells CASSPDGSSGNTIYF. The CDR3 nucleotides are TGTGCCAGCAGCCCGGACGGGAGCTCTGGAAACACCATATATTTT.